This TCR beta chain was retrieved from a study of T cell repertoires in cytomegalovirus infection. Study details: Both a matching HLA type and CMV infection were indicated by public TCR beta signatures. Points from the study as a whole: HLA-C-restricted CMV-specific TCR beta clonotypes were dominant in the ex vivo response. There were carriers of CMV plus the relevant HLA, and cumulative public TCR beta family frequency identified them.

TCRdb re-analysed the reads in MiXCR, keeping a single row per CDR3 protein. This sample carries over 150,000 distinct CDR3 sequences, about 15% of them seen once, and the ten largest clones take 25%. This clonotype came up a few times. As yet, its antigen is unknown. The receptor was isolated from a human donor in good health (CMV status not recorded). Some clones in this sample may be carry-over from other donors' samples. The sequencing sample was made of CD8+ T cells from PBMCs.

The CDR3 sequence: CASSLRGVPYEQYF. The CDR3 DNA follows: TGTGCCAGCAGCTTGCGGGGGGTTCCCTACGAGCAGTACTTC. This chain links TRBV7-2 with TRBJ2-7; TRBD2 aligns across 8 bases. V shed 3 bases and J 2 bases; nucleotides not matched to a gene: 3. CDR3 length: 14 amino acids. CDR1 and CDR2 (germline): SGHTA, FQGNSA.